This T cell receptor beta chain was recorded in a study of T cells in Graves' hyperthyroidism and ophthalmopathy. Looking at the study overall: Blood was drawn when the patient was first diagnosed and still untreated. Study-wide results and limits: Also found in blood were most expanded thyroid clonotypes above 0.001.

Per the germline V gene, CDR1 is SEHNR and CDR2 is FQNEAQ (reference sequence). V gave up 2 bases and J gave up 7 bases, with 15 bases separating them. The CDR3 loop spans 15 amino acids. This clonotype has at least ten counts. What it binds is not known. From RNA transcripts, TCR beta CDR3 regions were amplified. When the TCR CDR3 underwent first-round RT-PCR, the HTBI primer set was used. TCRdb re-called the multiplex PCR reads through MiXCR, storing one row per CDR3 protein. This sample has a few hundred thousand distinct CDR3 sequences; 15% to 17% occur once, and the top ten carry roughly an eighth.

The J gene is TRBJ2-1, the V gene TRBV7-9; possible D gene TRBD2, 5 bases. Input material: blood. This TCR derives from a woman younger than 30 with Graves' hyperthyroidism. In nucleotides, the CDR3 is TGTGCCAGCAGCTTAACTGACGTAGGCGGGAATGAGCAGTTCTTC. Translation gives CASSLTDVGGNEQFF.